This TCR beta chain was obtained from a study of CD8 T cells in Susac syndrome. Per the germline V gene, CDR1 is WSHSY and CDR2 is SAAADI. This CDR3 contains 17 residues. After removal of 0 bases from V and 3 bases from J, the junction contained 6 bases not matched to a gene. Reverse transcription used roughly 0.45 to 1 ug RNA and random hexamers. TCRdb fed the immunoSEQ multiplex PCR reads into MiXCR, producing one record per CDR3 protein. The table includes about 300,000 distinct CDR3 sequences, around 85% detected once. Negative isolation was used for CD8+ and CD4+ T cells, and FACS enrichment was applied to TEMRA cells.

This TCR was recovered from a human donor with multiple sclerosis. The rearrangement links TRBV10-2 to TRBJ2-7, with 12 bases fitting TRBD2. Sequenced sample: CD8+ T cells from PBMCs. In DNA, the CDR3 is TGCGCCAGCAGTGAGTCTTACCCTAGCGGGGGGGACTACGAGCAGTACTTC. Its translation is CASSESYPSGGDYEQYF.